This passage covers 26 T cell receptor beta chains from one sample sequenced in a study of T cell responses to AZD1222 COVID-19 vaccine. The table came from immunoSEQ multiplex PCR; TCRdb's copy has only in-frame clones and leaves some out. The table includes roughly 120,000 clones, approximately 89% detected once. The sequencing used peripheral blood, collected 28 days after the second AZD1222 dose. These TCRs come from an adult who received the AZD1222 COVID-19 vaccine.

This sequence joins TRBV6-4 and TRBJ1-6; D unclear. CDR1 is MRHNA and CDR2 is SNTAGT in the germline V gene. The CDR3 runs to 15 residues. V dropped 5 bases and J dropped 4 bases, with 12 bases sitting between them. CDR3 DNA sequence: TGTGCCAGCAGTCCCACGATTGGTTATAATTCACCCCTCCACTTT. Amino acids: CASSPTIGYNSPLHF.

The CDR3 DNA reads TGTGCCAGCAAGGGTGGGACATTCTTACCGGATGAAAAACTGTTTTTT. Its translation: CASKGGTFLPDEKLFF. J is TRBJ1-4 and V is TRBV19; possibly TRBD1 for D (6 bases). V was trimmed by 9 bases and J by 6 bases, leaving 23 bases between them. Germline assignment: CDR1 LNHDA and CDR2 SQIVND (reference sequence). The CDR3 contains 16 residues. Combining the CDR3 with reference TRBV19 and TRBJ1-4 gives the whole variable domain DGGITQSPKYLFRKEGQNVTLSCEQNLNHDAMYWYRQDPGQGLRLIYYSQIVNDFQKGDIAEGYSVSREKKESFPLTVTSAQKNPTAFYLCASKGGTFLPDEKLFFGSGTQLSVL.

CDR3 nucleotide sequence: TGTGCCAGCAGTGAACAGGCTATCTCTGGAAACACCATATATTTT. This sequence encodes CASSEQAISGNTIYF. The rearrangement uses TRBV2 and TRBJ1-3; unclear D gene. Germline-derived CDR1 and CDR2 are SNHLY and FYNNEI. V dropped 2 bases and J dropped 0 bases, with 8 bases sitting between them. The CDR3 contains 15 residues.

The genes are TRBV12-3 or TRBV12-4 and TRBJ1-2; D is unclear. Trimming took off 5 bases at V and 5 bases at J, with 9 bases between the two ends. This CDR3 spans 12 amino acids. The CDR3: CASSPQQYGYTF. CDR3 nucleotide sequence: TGTGCCAGCAGTCCCCAGCAGTATGGCTACACCTTC.

V is TRBV13 and J is TRBJ1-5; D is unclear. The V gene's germline CDR1 is PRHDT and CDR2 FYEKMQ (reference sequence). V was clipped by 5 bases and J by 6 bases, with 14 bases between them. The CDR3 contains 14 residues. CDR3 in DNA: TGTGCCAGCAGCCCCCGACCGGAAGTTCAGCCCCAGCATTTT. As protein: CASSPRPEVQPQHF.

V is TRBV14 and J is TRBJ2-7, with 8 bases identical to TRBD1. The germline CDR1 and CDR2 sequences are SGHDN and FVKESK. V was pared by 4 bases and J by 9 bases, with 5 bases of the junction left unmatched. The length of the CDR3 is 12 residues. The CDR3 protein is CASSRDRGVQYF. CDR3 coding DNA: TGTGCCAGCAGCCGCGACAGGGGTGTGCAGTACTTC.

The V and J genes are TRBV7-6 and TRBJ1-2, with D perhaps TRBD1 (6 bases). With 5 bases removed from V and 4 bases from J, the gap between germline ends came to 14 bases. This CDR3 is built from 14 residues. Germline lookup yields CDR1 SGHVS and CDR2 FNYEAQ. The CDR3 nucleotides read TGTGCCAGCAGCCCTCTTGGGACACCCTATGGCTACACCTTC. Amino acid sequence: CASSPLGTPYGYTF.

CDR3 sequence reads: CASSYEPGERNTEAFF. The CDR3 nucleotides are TGTGCCAGCAGTTACGAACCGGGTGAGAGGAACACTGAAGCTTTCTTT. The J gene is TRBJ1-1, the V gene TRBV6-2 or TRBV6-3; no clear D. CDR3 length: 16 amino acids. Trimming removed 2 bases from V and 1 base from J, with 14 bases in between. CDR1 MNHEY and CDR2 SVGEGT come from the germline V gene.

The chain couples TRBV27 to TRBJ1-1; possibly TRBD1 for D (5 bases). Germline CDR1 reads MNHEY; CDR2 reads SMNVEV (reference sequence). Trimming took off 5 bases at V and 5 bases at J, with 15 bases between the two ends. This CDR3 region has 14 residues. CDR3 amino acids: CASSPYGALTEAFF. CDR3 sequence (DNA): TGTGCCAGCAGTCCCTACGGGGCTCTTACTGAAGCTTTCTTT.

The CDR3 region has the DNA TGTGCCAGCAGCTTATTTCCAGGGGAATATAACTATGGCTACACCTTC. Translation gives CASSLFPGEYNYGYTF. The chain has TRBV7-2 and TRBJ1-2; D is possibly TRBD1 (6 bases). Trimming took 2 bases from V and 1 from J, leaving 14 bases between them. CDR1 SGHTA and CDR2 FQGNSA come from the germline V gene. This CDR3 comprises 16 residues.

The chain combines TRBV12-3 or TRBV12-4 with TRBJ1-2; D remains unclear. Deletions cut 2 bases from V and 3 bases from J, with 4 bases between. The CDR3 runs to 12 residues. CDR3 coding DNA: TGTGCCAGCAGTTTAACGGACTATGGCTACACCTTC. Translation: CASSLTDYGYTF.

V gene TRBV13 combines with J gene TRBJ1-5; no firm D call. The V end was cut by 3 bases, the J end by 3 bases, with 9 bases between. Looked up from germline, CDR1 is PRHDT and CDR2 is FYEKMQ (reference sequence). This CDR3 spans 14 amino acids. DNA for the CDR3: TGTGCCAGCAGCTTCGTCGGGCCCAATCAGCCCCAGCATTTT. Protein product: CASSFVGPNQPQHF.

The chain couples TRBV7-8 to TRBJ1-2; 7 bases agree with TRBD1. The J segment lost 4 bases and the V segment lost 4 bases, leaving 3 bases of the junction unmatched. Germline lookup yields CDR1 SGHVS and CDR2 FQNEAQ. The CDR3 is 13 residues long. The CDR3 here is CASSSGQVYGYTF. As DNA, the CDR3 is TGTGCCAGCAGCTCAGGACAGGTCTATGGCTACACCTTC. The whole variable domain, filled in from reference TRBV7-8 and TRBJ1-2, reads GAGVSQSPRYKVAKRGQDVALRCDPISGHVSLFWYQQALGQGPEFLTYFQNEAQLDKSGLPSDRFFAERPEGSVSTLKIQRTQQEDSAVYLCASSSGQVYGYTFGSGTRLTVV.

The chain joins TRBV19 to TRBJ1-1, with D possibly TRBD1 on 5 matching bases. There are 13 residues in the CDR3. V was trimmed by 0 bases and J by 8 bases, leaving 10 bases between them. Germline CDR1 is LNHDA and CDR2 is SQIVND (reference sequence). The CDR3 protein is CASSIDREGEAFF. The CDR3 DNA follows: TGTGCCAGTAGTATAGACAGGGAAGGGGAAGCTTTCTTT.

This clone was detected a few times. The chain joins TRBV29-1 to TRBJ1-3; D is unclear. CDR1 and CDR2 from the germline V gene are SQVTM and ANQGSEA. This CDR3 has 13 residues. The ends were cut back, 1 base at V and 3 bases at J, with 7 bases in the middle. The DNA for the CDR3 is TGCAGCGTTGAAGGTGGTAGTGGAAACACCATATATTTT. Protein product: CSVEGGSGNTIYF.

The rearrangement joins TRBV6-4 to TRBJ1-4; D ambiguous. The CDR3 totals 15 residues. Trimming left V 4 bases short and J 5 bases short, with 14 bases between. Germline loops: CDR1 MRHNA, CDR2 SNTAGT. The CDR3 nucleotides read TGTGCCAGCAGTGCCGTGGGCGCGAGCAATGAAAAACTGTTTTTT. Translated, it gives CASSAVGASNEKLFF.

This chain connects TRBV12-3 or TRBV12-4 to TRBJ2-5; TRBD1 or TRBD2 may be the D gene (5 bases each). CDR3 size: 13 residues. Trimming removed 5 bases from V and 3 bases from J, with 10 bases in between. DNA of the CDR3: TGTGCCAGCAGTGAGGGCAGGGAAGAGACCCAGTACTTC. Encoded protein: CASSEGREETQYF.

Ten or more counts support this clone. The CDR3: CAISGQALGTNEKLFF. The CDR3 DNA reads as TGTGCCATCAGCGGACAGGCCTTGGGAACTAATGAAAAACTGTTTTTT. The V gene is TRBV10-3, the J gene TRBJ1-4, with 7 positions matching TRBD1. The V gene's germline CDR1 is ENHRY and CDR2 SYGVKD. V trimming: 6 bases; J trimming: 1 base; junction bases outside the gene matches: 8. The CDR3 totals 16 residues.

Written as DNA, the CDR3 is TGTGCCAGCAGCCAAGGGGGAACCGGGGAGCTGTTTTTT. This translates into CASSQGGTGELFF. The chain joins TRBV7-8 to TRBJ2-2; possibly TRBD1 for D (6 bases). The germline CDR1 and CDR2 sequences are SGHVS and FQNEAQ. Trimming took off 5 bases at V and 5 bases at J, with 9 bases between the two ends. The CDR3 extends over 13 amino acids.

The V call is TRBV3-1 (or the pseudogene TRBV3-2), the J call TRBJ2-3, with 10 bases fitting TRBD2. This CDR3 contains 15 residues. V trimming: 3 bases; J trimming: 6 bases; junction bases outside the gene matches: 6. The germline CDR1 and CDR2 sequences are LGHDT and YNNKEL (reference sequence). The CDR3 is CASSQSAGGRDTQYF. DNA for the CDR3: TGTGCCAGCAGCCAGTCAGCGGGGGGGCGGGATACGCAGTATTTT.

V and J are TRBV19 and TRBJ2-1; D not resolved. The CDR3 is 11 residues long. CDR1 is LNHDA and CDR2 is SQIVND in the germline V gene (reference sequence). Trimming stripped 6 bases from V and 4 bases from J, with 4 bases between. In DNA form, the CDR3 reads TGTGCCAGTAGCAGATACAATGAGCAGTTCTTC. This sequence encodes CASSRYNEQFF. The complete variable domain, with remaining parts taken from reference TRBV19 and TRBJ2-1, reads DGGITQSPKYLFRKEGQNVTLSCEQNLNHDAMYWYRQDPGQGLRLIYYSQIVNDFQKGDIAEGYSVSREKKESFPLTVTSAQKNPTAFYLCASSRYNEQFFGPGTRLTVL.

This sequence joins TRBV7-2 and TRBJ2-3; no definite D call. The V end was cut by 2 bases, the J end by 5 bases, with 8 bases between. The CDR3 runs 13 residues. Germline V CDR1 and CDR2: SGHTA, FQGNSA. CDR3 DNA: TGTGCCAGCAGCTTAAACGCCGGAGATACGCAGTATTTT. This translates into CASSLNAGDTQYF.

This clone was seen only once. V gene TRBV2 combines with J gene TRBJ2-3, with D hard to call. From germline, CDR1 is SNHLY and CDR2 FYNNEI. The CDR3 contains 14 residues. The V end lost 3 bases, the J end lost 4 bases, and 11 bases lay between the germline ends. Written as DNA, the CDR3 is TGTGCCAGCAGTGACACGTCTTCTCCAGATACGCAGTATTTT. Translating gives CASSDTSSPDTQYF.

V gene TRBV7-6 combines with J gene TRBJ1-5; 8 bases map to TRBD1. This CDR3 comprises 15 residues. V was clipped by 1 base and J by 5 bases; unmatched bases: 4. Germline-derived CDR1 and CDR2 are SGHVS and FNYEAQ. The CDR3 DNA reads TGTGCCAGCAGCTTAGTTGGGACAGGCGATCAGCCCCAGCATTTT. Translating it yields CASSLVGTGDQPQHF.

This sequence joins TRBV5-1 and TRBJ1-2; D is undetermined. The CDR3 runs to 15 residues. The ends were cut back, 0 bases at V and 3 bases at J, with 12 bases in the middle. Germline loops: CDR1 SGHRS, CDR2 YFSETQ. The CDR3 region is CASSLDLTGYYGYTF. CDR3 nucleotide sequence: TGCGCCAGCAGCTTGGACTTGACGGGTTACTATGGCTACACCTTC.

The chain links TRBV15 to TRBJ1-5, with D possibly TRBD1 on 5 matching bases. CDR1 is LNHNV, CDR2 YYDKDF, per germline (reference sequence). With 5 bases removed from V and 4 bases from J, the gap between germline ends came to 15 bases. The CDR3 has 15 amino acids. CDR3 DNA: TGTGCCACCAGCGGAAGGACAAACGGTAATCAGCCCCAGCATTTT. This translates into CATSGRTNGNQPQHF.